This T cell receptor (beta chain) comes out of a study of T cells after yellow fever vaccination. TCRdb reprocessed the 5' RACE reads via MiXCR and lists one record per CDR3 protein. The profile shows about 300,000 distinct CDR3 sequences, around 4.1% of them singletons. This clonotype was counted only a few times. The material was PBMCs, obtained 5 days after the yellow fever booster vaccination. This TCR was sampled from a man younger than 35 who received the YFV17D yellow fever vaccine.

CDR3 in amino acids: CASSQARRGQPQHF. CDR3 coding DNA: TGCGCCAGCAGCCAAGCCCGACGGGGTCAGCCCCAGCATTTT. The chain couples TRBV4-1 to TRBJ1-5, with D uncertain. Germline V CDR1 and CDR2: MGHRA, YSYEKL. Trimming removed 1 base from V and 6 bases from J, with 10 bases in between. The CDR3 extends over 14 amino acids.